This T cell receptor (beta chain) was identified in a study of OX40 agonist ivuxolimab in advanced cancers. Sequencing was performed with immunoSEQ multiplex PCR; in TCRdb, only in-frame clones are kept and a portion is missing. The table records fewer than 50,000 clones, about 92% of them present only once. CDR1 is SGDLS, CDR2 YYNGEE, per germline. The CDR3 spans 14 residues. V lost 4 bases to trimming and J lost 7 bases; unmatched junction nucleotides: 9. The specimen was CD4+ or CD8+ T cells sorted from blood, collected in a trial of the OX40 agonist ivuxolimab. The gene calls are TRBV9 and TRBJ1-2; 8 positions agree with TRBD1. The origin of this receptor is an adult with an advanced solid tumor such as melanoma, head and neck, liver or kidney cancer. CDR3 in amino acids: CASSLTGTGTGYTF. Written as DNA, the CDR3 is TGTGCCAGCAGCCTCACCGGGACAGGCACTGGCTACACCTTC.